These 8 T cell receptor beta chains were all obtained from the same sample, sequenced in a study of shared clonotypes between healthy human individuals. Sequencing was performed with immunoSEQ multiplex PCR; in TCRdb, only in-frame clones are kept and a portion is missing. The sample lists roughly 2.4 million clones, about 94% occurring once. Sample: naive CD4+ T cells sorted from blood. Regarding subset: CD45RA+ positively selected. The receptors were gathered from a man aged 18 to 30 in good health.

The chain is built from TRBV30 and TRBJ1-1, with unresolved D. This CDR3 has 13 residues. Germline lookup yields CDR1 GTSNPN and CDR2 SVGIG (reference sequence). Trimming cost V 4 bases and J 2 bases, with 11 bases left between them. This CDR3 reads CAWMADHNTEAFF. CDR3 DNA: TGTGCCTGGATGGCAGACCATAACACTGAAGCTTTCTTT. The whole variable domain, remainder taken from reference TRBV30 and TRBJ1-1, is SQTIHQWPATLVQPVGSPLSLECTVEGTSNPNLYWYRQAAGRGLQLLFYSVGIGQISSEVPQNLSASRPQDRQFILSSKKLLLSDSGFYLCAWMADHNTEAFFGQGTRLTVV.

V and J are TRBV19 and TRBJ1-3; D gene ambiguous. Germline-derived CDR1 and CDR2 are LNHDA and SQIVND (reference sequence). This CDR3 is 15 amino acids long. V lost 7 bases and J lost 6, with 19 bases in between. CDR3: CASNQGRLGENTIYF. Here the CDR3 DNA reads TGTGCCAGTAACCAAGGGCGACTCGGCGAAAACACCATATATTTT.

The chain has TRBV18 and TRBJ1-2, with TRBD1 matching over 9 bases. V shed 4 bases, J shed 3 bases, and the junction held 9 bases outside the gene matches. CDR3 size: 16 residues. The germline gives CDR1 KGHSH, CDR2 LQKENI. CDR3 in amino acids: CASSQVTGGRDYGYTF. The CDR3 DNA reads as TGTGCCAGCTCACAAGTCACAGGGGGCAGAGACTATGGCTACACCTTC.

Note on this clone: Distinct nucleotide sequences in the sample also encode this CDR3. V is TRBV6-4 and J is TRBJ1-1; D ambiguous. The ends were cut back, 4 bases at V and 0 bases at J, with 6 bases in the middle. Germline assignment: CDR1 MRHNA and CDR2 SNTAGT. The CDR3 totals 13 residues. Here the CDR3 reads CASSVEMNTEAFF. DNA for the CDR3: TGTGCCAGCAGTGTTGAAATGAACACTGAAGCTTTCTTT.

The rearrangement uses TRBV5-1 and TRBJ2-6; TRBD2 aligns across 7 bases. CDR3 length equals 18 residues. V was clipped by 4 bases and J by 0 bases; unmatched bases: 10. Per germline, CDR1 SGHRS and CDR2 YFSETQ. Here the CDR3 DNA reads TGCGCCAGCAGCCCGGGGGGTGGCTTTAACTCTGGGGCCAACGTCCTGACTTTC. This translates into CASSPGGGFNSGANVLTF.

The chain recombines TRBV29-1 with TRBJ1-2, with 9 bases fitting TRBD1. The CDR3 is made up of 16 amino acids. V lost 1 base and J lost 4; bases outside the gene matches: 10. Per germline, CDR1 SQVTM and CDR2 ANQGSEA. As DNA, the CDR3 is TGCAGCGTTGAAGCTGGGGGACAGGGAGGTTTCTATGGCTACACCTTC. Translation gives CSVEAGGQGGFYGYTF.

With regard to this clone: Other DNA sequences in this specimen translate into the identical CDR3. V is TRBV5-1 and J is TRBJ1-6, with 8 nucleotides matching TRBD1. Germline assignment: CDR1 SGHRS and CDR2 YFSETQ. The ends lost 4 bases at V and 4 bases at J; junction bases unmatched: 4. The length of the CDR3 is 15 residues. CDR3 amino acids: CASSPGQGYNSPLHF. Written as DNA, the CDR3 is TGCGCCAGCAGCCCTGGACAGGGTTATAATTCACCCCTCCACTTT.

J is TRBJ1-2 and V is TRBV10-3; D is ambiguous. The CDR3 has 13 residues. Germline-derived CDR1 and CDR2 are ENHRY and SYGVKD. Trimming removed 2 bases at V and 7 bases at J, with 11 bases between. In nucleotides, the CDR3 is TGTGCCATCAGTGAGGGGGTTGGCAGTGGCTACACCTTC. Its translation is CAISEGVGSGYTF.